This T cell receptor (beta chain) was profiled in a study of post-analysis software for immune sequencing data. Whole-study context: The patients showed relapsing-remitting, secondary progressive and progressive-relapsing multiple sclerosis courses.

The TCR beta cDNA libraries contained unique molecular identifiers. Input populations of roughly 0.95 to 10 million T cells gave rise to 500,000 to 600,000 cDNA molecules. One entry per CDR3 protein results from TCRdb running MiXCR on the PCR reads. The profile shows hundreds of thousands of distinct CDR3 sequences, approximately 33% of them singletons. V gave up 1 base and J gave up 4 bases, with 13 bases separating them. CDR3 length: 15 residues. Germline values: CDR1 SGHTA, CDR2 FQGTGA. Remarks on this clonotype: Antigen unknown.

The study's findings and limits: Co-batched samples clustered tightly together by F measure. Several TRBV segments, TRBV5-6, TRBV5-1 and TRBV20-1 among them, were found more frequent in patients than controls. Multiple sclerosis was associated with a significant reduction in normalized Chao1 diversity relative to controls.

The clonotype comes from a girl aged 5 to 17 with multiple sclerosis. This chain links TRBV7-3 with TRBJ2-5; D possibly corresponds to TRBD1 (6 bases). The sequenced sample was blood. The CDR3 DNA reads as TGTGCCAGCAGCTTAAATCAGGGGAAGGGAGAGACCCAGTACTTC. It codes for CASSLNQGKGETQYF.